This record looks at one TCR beta chain sequence and its context. The antigen remains undetermined. Exclusion applied to patients with autoimmune disease history or systemic immunosuppression. Produced via immunoSEQ multiplex PCR; TCRdb's table is partial and in-frame only. The repertoire holds approximately 80,000 clones, with 87% as singletons. This record comes from a study of OX40 agonist ivuxolimab in advanced cancers. Study summary: Patients received ivuxolimab, an intravenous treatment, every 2 weeks at 0.01 to 10 mg/kg.

Study-wide results and caveats: The study observed clonal expansion of CD4+ and CD8+ blood T cells by week 6 at 0.1 to 3.0 mg/kg.

This sequence originates from an adult with an advanced solid tumor such as melanoma, head and neck, liver or kidney cancer. Here the sequenced sample was CD4+ or CD8+ T cells sorted from blood, taken in a trial of the OX40 agonist ivuxolimab.

CDR3 nucleotides: TGTGCCACCGGGCCGGGCACAGATACGCAGTATTTT. Translation gives CATGPGTDTQYF. The V and J genes are TRBV28 and TRBJ2-3; no clear D gene. The CDR3 extends over 12 amino acids. The germline V and J ends were trimmed by 10 bases and 1 base, with 9 bases remaining between them. Germline V gene lookup returns CDR1 MDHEN and CDR2 SYDVKM. Combining the CDR3 with reference TRBV28 and TRBJ2-3 gives the whole variable domain DVKVTQSSRYLVKRTGEKVFLECVQDMDHENMFWYRQDPGLGLRLIYFSYDVKMKEKGDIPEGYSVSREKKERFSLILESASTNQTSMYLCATGPGTDTQYFGPGTRLTVL.